The clone carrying this TCR beta chain appeared many times. The target antigen is unknown. Germline loops: CDR1 ENHRY, CDR2 SYGVKD. Trimming took 9 bases from V and 3 from J, leaving 5 bases between them. The CDR3 has 11 residues. Sampling of bone marrow took place during active disease in every patient. Molecular barcoded adaptors covering alpha/delta and beta/gamma chains were used on 400 to 450 ng RNA. TCRdb reprocessed the reads with MiXCR, giving one entry per CDR3 protein. Counted here are roughly 41,000 distinct CDR3 sequences, roughly an eighth occurring once; the ten biggest clones make up roughly 35%. This specimen belongs to a study of read filtering for tumor transcriptome and immune sequencing. Points from the study as a whole: Approximately 80% of IR-seq clonotypes had one read, totaling around 4% of reads; RNA-seq: about 74% and 41%.

The chain joins TRBV10-3 to TRBJ2-2; D gene ambiguous. This TCR was sampled from a donor at least 40 years old with multiple myeloma. Sequencing used a population of CD138-negative cells sorted from bone marrow. CDR3 sequence reads: CAIRDTGELFF. CDR3 nucleotide sequence: TGTGCCATAAGAGACACCGGGGAGCTGTTTTTT.